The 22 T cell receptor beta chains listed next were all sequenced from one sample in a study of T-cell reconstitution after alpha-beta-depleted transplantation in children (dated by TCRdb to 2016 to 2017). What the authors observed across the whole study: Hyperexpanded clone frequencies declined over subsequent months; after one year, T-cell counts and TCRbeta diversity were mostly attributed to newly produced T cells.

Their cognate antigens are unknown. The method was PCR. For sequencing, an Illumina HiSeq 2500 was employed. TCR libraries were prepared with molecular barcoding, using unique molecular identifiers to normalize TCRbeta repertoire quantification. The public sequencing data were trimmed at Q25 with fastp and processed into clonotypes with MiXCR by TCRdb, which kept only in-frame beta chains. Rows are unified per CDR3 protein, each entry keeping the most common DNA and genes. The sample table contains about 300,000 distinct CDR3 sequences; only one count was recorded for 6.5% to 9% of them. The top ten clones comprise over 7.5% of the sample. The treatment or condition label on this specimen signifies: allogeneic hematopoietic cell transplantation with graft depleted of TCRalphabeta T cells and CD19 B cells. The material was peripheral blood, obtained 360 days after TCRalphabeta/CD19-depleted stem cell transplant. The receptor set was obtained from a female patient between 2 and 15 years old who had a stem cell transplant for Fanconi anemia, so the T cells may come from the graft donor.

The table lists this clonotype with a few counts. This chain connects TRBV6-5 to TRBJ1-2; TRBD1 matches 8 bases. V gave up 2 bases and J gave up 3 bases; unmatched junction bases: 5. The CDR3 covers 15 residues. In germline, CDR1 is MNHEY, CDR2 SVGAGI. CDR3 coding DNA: TGTGCCAGCAGTTACAAGCAGGGGGCTGACTATGGCTACACCTTC. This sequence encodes CASSYKQGADYGYTF.

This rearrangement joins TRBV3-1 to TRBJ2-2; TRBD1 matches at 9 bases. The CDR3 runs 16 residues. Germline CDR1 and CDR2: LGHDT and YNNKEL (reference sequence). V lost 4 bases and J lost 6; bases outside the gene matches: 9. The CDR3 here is CASSRWTGAAPGELFF. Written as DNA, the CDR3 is TGTGCCAGCAGCCGGTGGACAGGGGCAGCTCCCGGGGAGCTGTTTTTT.

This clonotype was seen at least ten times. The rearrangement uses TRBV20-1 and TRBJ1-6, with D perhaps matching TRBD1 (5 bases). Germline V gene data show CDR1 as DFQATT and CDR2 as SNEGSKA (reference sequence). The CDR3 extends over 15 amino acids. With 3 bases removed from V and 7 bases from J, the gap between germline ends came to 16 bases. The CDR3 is CSARSDGGENSPLHF. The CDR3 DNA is TGCAGTGCTAGGTCCGATGGGGGGGAGAATTCACCCCTCCACTTT.

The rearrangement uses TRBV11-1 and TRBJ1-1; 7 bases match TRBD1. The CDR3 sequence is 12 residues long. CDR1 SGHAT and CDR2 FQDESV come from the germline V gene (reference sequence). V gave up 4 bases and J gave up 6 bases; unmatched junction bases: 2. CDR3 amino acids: CASSYGTAEAFF. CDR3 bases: TGTGCCAGCAGCTACGGGACAGCTGAAGCTTTCTTT.

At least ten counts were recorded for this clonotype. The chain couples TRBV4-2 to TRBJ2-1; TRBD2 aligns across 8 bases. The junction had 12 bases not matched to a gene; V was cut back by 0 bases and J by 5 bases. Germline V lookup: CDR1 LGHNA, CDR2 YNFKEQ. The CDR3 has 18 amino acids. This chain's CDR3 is CASSQDLGGAGAHNEQFF. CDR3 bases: TGTGCCAGCAGCCAAGATTTGGGGGGAGCGGGAGCGCACAATGAGCAGTTCTTC.

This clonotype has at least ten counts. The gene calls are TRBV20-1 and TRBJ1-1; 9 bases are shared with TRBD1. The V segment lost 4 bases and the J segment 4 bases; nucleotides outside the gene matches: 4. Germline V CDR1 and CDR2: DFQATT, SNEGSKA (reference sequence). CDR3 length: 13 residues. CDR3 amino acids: CSAITDRGTEAFF. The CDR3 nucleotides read TGCAGTGCTATCACGGACAGGGGCACTGAAGCTTTCTTT.

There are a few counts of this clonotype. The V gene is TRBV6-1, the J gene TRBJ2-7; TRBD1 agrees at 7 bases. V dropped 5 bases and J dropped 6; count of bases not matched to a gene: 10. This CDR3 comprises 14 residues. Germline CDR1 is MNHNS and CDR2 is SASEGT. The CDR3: CASSRQGEVGEQYF. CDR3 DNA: TGTGCCAGCAGTAGACAGGGCGAGGTTGGCGAGCAGTACTTC.

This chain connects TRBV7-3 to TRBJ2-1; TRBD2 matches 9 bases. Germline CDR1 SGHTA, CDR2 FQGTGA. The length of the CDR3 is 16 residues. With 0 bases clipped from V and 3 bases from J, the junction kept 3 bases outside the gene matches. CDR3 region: CASSLTGRGGYNEQFF. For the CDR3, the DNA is TGTGCCAGCAGCTTAACCGGGCGGGGGGGCTACAATGAGCAGTTCTTC.

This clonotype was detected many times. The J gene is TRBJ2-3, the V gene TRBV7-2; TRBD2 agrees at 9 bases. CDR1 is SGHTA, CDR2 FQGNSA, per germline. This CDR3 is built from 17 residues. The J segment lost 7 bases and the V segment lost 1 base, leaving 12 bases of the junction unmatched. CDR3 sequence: CASSLGPGGRARNTQYF. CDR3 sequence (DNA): TGTGCCAGCAGCTTAGGGCCTGGCGGGAGGGCCCGGAATACGCAGTATTTT. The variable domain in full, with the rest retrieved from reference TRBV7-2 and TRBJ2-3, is GAGVSQSPSNKVTEKGKDVELRCDPISGHTALYWYRQSLGQGLEFLIYFQGNSAPDKSGLPSDRFSAERTGGSVSTLTIQRTQQEDSAVYLCASSLGPGGRARNTQYFGPGTRLTVL.

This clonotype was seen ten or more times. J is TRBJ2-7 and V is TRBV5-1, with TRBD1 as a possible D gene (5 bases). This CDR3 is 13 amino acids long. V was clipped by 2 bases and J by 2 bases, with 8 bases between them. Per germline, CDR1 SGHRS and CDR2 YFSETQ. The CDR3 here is CASSFDSTYEQYF. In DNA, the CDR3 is TGCGCCAGCAGCTTCGACAGCACCTACGAGCAGTACTTC.

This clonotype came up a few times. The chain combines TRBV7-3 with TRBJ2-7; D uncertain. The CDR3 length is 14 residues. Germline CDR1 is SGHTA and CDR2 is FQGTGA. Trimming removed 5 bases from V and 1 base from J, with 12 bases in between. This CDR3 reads CASSPDPGSYEQYF. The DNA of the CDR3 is TGTGCCAGCAGCCCCGATCCAGGATCCTACGAGCAGTACTTC.

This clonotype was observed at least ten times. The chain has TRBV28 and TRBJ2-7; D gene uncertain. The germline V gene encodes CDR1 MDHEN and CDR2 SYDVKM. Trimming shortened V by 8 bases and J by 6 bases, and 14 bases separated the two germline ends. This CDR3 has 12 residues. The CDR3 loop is CASGGPLSEQYV. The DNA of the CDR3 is TGTGCCAGCGGCGGACCTTTGTCCGAGCAGTACGTC.

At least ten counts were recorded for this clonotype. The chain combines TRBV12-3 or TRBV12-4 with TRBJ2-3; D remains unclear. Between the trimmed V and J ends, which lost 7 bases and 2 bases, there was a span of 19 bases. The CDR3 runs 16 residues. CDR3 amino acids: CASTARLQTFTDTQYF. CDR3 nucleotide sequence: TGTGCCAGCACCGCGAGACTCCAAACTTTCACAGATACGCAGTATTTT.

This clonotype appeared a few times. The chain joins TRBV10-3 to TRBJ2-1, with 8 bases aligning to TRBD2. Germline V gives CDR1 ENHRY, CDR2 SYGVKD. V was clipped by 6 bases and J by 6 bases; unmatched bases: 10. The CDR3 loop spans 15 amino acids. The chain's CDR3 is CAIRTGTRTPNEQFF. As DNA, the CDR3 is TGTGCCATCAGAACCGGGACTAGAACCCCCAATGAGCAGTTCTTC.

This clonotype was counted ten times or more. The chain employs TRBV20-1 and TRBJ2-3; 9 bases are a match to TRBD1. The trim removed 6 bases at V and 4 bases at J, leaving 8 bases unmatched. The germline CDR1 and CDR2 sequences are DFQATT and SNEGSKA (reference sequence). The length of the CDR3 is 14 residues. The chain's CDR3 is CSAAGQGSPDTQYF. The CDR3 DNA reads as TGCAGTGCCGCCGGACAGGGGTCCCCAGATACGCAGTATTTT.

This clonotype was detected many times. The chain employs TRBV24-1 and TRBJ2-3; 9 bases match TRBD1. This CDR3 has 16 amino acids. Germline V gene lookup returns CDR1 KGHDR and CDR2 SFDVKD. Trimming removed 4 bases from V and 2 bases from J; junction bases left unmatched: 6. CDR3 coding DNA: TGTGCCACCAGTGAGGCCGGGACAGGGACCACAGATACGCAGTATTTT. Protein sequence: CATSEAGTGTTDTQYF.

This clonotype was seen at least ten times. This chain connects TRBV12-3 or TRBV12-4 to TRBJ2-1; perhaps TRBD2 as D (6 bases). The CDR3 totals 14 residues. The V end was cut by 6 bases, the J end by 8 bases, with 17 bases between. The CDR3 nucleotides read TGTGCCAGCAGCCCGGACTACGGGGCCGATGAGCAGTTCTTC. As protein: CASSPDYGADEQFF.

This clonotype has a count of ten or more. This CDR3 reads CASSLWGDMNTEAFF. In DNA, the CDR3 is TGTGCCAGCAGTTTATGGGGGGACATGAACACTGAAGCTTTCTTT. This chain uses TRBV28 with TRBJ1-1; perhaps TRBD1 as D (6 bases). V lost 0 bases and J 0 bases, leaving 8 bases between the germline ends. CDR3 length: 15 amino acids. Germline V CDR1 and CDR2: MDHEN, SYDVKM.

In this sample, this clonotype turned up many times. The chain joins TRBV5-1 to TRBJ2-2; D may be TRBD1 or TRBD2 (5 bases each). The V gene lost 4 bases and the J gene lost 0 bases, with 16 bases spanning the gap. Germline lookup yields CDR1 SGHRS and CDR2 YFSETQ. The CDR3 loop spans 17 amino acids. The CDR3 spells CASSNLAGDPNTGELFF. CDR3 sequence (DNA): TGCGCCAGCAGCAACCTTGCCGGGGACCCGAACACCGGGGAGCTGTTTTTT.

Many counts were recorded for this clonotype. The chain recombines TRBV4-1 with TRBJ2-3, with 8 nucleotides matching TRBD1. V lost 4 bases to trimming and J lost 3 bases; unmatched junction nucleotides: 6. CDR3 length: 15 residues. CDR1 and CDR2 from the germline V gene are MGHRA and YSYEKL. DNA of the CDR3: TGCGCCAGCAGCCCACAGGGGGAATTAACAGATACGCAGTATTTT. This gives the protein CASSPQGELTDTQYF.

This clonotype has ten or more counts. CDR3 protein: CSARSPSEADTQYF. CDR3 in DNA: TGCAGTGCCCGAAGCCCCTCCGAGGCAGATACGCAGTATTTT. The chain carries TRBV20-1 and TRBJ2-3, with no clear D. Germline CDR1 is DFQATT and CDR2 is SNEGSKA (reference sequence). V was cut by 6 bases and J by 4 bases, with 17 bases left in between. The CDR3 length is 14 residues.

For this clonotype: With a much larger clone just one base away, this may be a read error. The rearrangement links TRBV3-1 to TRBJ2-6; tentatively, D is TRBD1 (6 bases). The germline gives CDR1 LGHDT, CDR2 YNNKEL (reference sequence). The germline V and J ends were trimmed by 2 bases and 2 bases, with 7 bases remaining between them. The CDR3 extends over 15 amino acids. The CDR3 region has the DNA TGTGCCAGCAGCCAACAGGGGCCTGGGGCCAACGTCCTGACTTTC. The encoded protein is CASSQQGPGANVLTF. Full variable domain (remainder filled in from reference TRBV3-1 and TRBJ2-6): DTAVSQTPKYLVTQMGNDKSIKCEQNLGHDTMYWYKQDSKKFLKIMFSYNNKELIINETVPNRFSPKSPDKAHLNLHINSLELGDSAVYFCASSQQGPGANVLTFGAGSRLTVL.